This is a list of T cell receptor beta chains from one sample in a study of blood T cell repertoires in COVID-19. Clones were read by immunoSEQ multiplex PCR, and TCRdb kept only the in-frame ones, dropping some. Here the sample spans some 200,000 clones, 86% being singletons. Material: PBMCs or T cells enriched from blood (not recorded which). These receptors came from a woman aged 40-49 years with acute COVID-19. Both conserved end residues are part of each CDR3. D genes are given only for firm matches. Only part of the rows carry a size: once, few, many, or a class if the clone is expanded.

d_gene | abundance | j_gene | v_gene | CDR3aa | CDR3nt
TRBD1 | NA | TRBJ1-5 | TRBV19 | CASTQGRKTGANVKESNQPQHF | TGTGCCAGTACCCAAGGCCGTAAGACAGGGGCCAACGTTAAAGAGAGCAATCAGCCCCAGCATTTT
NA | NA | TRBJ2-4 | TRBV4-2 | CASRNSFRDIQYF | TGTGCCAGCCGTAATTCGTTCCGGGACATTCAGTACTTC
TRBD1 | NA | TRBJ2-4 | TRBV5-6 | CASSLRQGELRVKNIQYF | TGTGCCAGCAGCCTAAGACAGGGTGAACTTAGAGTCAAAAACATTCAGTACTTC
NA | NA | TRBJ2-5 | TRBV2 | CASSAQVPGETQYF | TGTGCCAGCAGTGCACAGGTCCCAGGGGAGACCCAGTACTTC
NA | NA | TRBJ1-1 | TRBV4-3 | CASSHRGGTEAFF | TGCGCCAGCAGCCATAGGGGTGGCACTGAAGCTTTCTTT
TRBD1 | NA | TRBJ1-4 | TRBV11-2 | CASSLAGTGGLSNEKLFF | TGTGCCAGCAGCTTGGCCGGGACAGGGGGACTGTCTAATGAAAAACTGTTTTTT
NA | NA | TRBJ1-1 | TRBV7-3 | CASRSGTSNTEAFF | TGTGCCAGCAGGTCCGGGACATCCAACACTGAAGCTTTCTTT
TRBD1 | once | TRBJ1-2 | TRBV29-1 | CSVDRANYGYTF | TGCAGCGTCGACAGGGCTAACTATGGCTACACCTTC
NA | NA | TRBJ2-7 | TRBV9 | CASSVDPDSTYEQYF | TGTGCCAGCAGCGTAGATCCCGACAGTACCTACGAGCAGTACTTC
NA | NA | TRBJ1-5 | TRBV10-3 | CAISDGIQPQHF | TGTGCCATCAGTGACGGGATTCAGCCCCAGCATTTT
NA | NA | TRBJ2-1 | TRBV3-1/TRBV3-2 | CASSFRYNEQFF | TGTGCCAGCAGCTTTCGGTACAATGAGCAGTTCTTC
NA | NA | TRBJ2-5 | TRBV19 | CASSLQGMEETQYF | TGTGCCAGTAGTCTTCAGGGAATGGAAGAGACCCAGTACTTC
TRBD1 | NA | TRBJ2-1 | TRBV9 | CASSPTGAYYNEQFF | TGTGCCAGCAGCCCAACAGGGGCGTACTACAATGAGCAGTTCTTC
TRBD1 | NA | TRBJ2-1 | TRBV18 | CASSPAGTGGNEQFF | TGTGCCAGCTCACCAGCGGGGACAGGGGGCAATGAGCAGTTCTTC
NA | NA | TRBJ1-2 | TRBV7-9 | CASSLGQATYGYTF | TGTGCCAGCAGCTTAGGACAGGCCACTTATGGCTACACCTTC
TRBD1 | NA | TRBJ2-3 | TRBV7-3 | CASSFGQGGSDTQYF | TGTGCCAGCAGCTTCGGACAGGGGGGTTCAGATACGCAGTATTTT
TRBD1 | NA | TRBJ1-5 | TRBV6-5 | CASRRTGGVNQPQHF | TGTGCCAGCAGACGTACAGGGGGCGTCAATCAGCCCCAGCATTTT
TRBD1 | NA | TRBJ1-4 | TRBV6-6 | CASSYPTGVVEKLFF | TGTGCCAGCAGTTACCCGACAGGGGTAGTTGAAAAACTGTTTTTT
TRBD1 | NA | TRBJ1-2 | TRBV9 | CASSENPDRVYGYTF | TGTGCCAGCAGCGAGAATCCGGACAGGGTCTATGGCTACACCTTC
NA | once | TRBJ2-2 | TRBV6-1 | CASSEEGVSTGELFF | TGTGCCAGCAGTGAAGAGGGGGTTAGCACCGGGGAGCTGTTTTTT
NA | NA | TRBJ1-2 | TRBV2 | CANAAGMVGYTF | TGTGCCAACGCGGCCGGGATGGTTGGCTACACCTTC
NA | NA | TRBJ1-4 | TRBV12-5 | CASARETNEKLFF | TGTGCTAGTGCGCGGGAAACTAATGAAAAACTGTTTTTT
NA | NA | TRBJ2-2 | TRBV5-1 | CASSHGTAGELFF | TGCGCCAGCAGCCACGGGACTGCCGGGGAGCTGTTTTTT
TRBD1 | NA | TRBJ1-1 | TRBV19 | CASSKTRTGTAFMNTEAFF | TGTGCCAGTAGTAAGACTCGAACCGGGACAGCCTTTATGAACACTGAAGCTTTCTTT
TRBD1 | NA | TRBJ1-2 | TRBV27 | CASSSLGTDYGYTF | TGTGCCAGCAGTTCCTTAGGGACAGACTATGGCTACACCTTC
TRBD2 | NA | TRBJ2-2 | TRBV9 | CASSVDWSGAGPGELFF | TGTGCCAGCAGCGTAGACTGGAGCGGGGCCGGACCCGGGGAGCTGTTTTTT
TRBD1 | NA | TRBJ2-2 | TRBV5-1 | CASSSLPRTGNTGELFF | TGCGCCAGCAGCTCCCTCCCACGGACAGGGAACACCGGGGAGCTGTTTTTT
TRBD2 | once | TRBJ2-4 | TRBV13 | CASSLVGLAGPPSKNIQYF | TGTGCCAGCAGCTTAGTGGGACTAGCGGGGCCCCCGTCCAAAAACATTCAGTACTTC
TRBD1 | NA | TRBJ2-5 | TRBV24-1 | CATSDSDRGRGETQYF | TGTGCCACCAGTGACTCCGACAGGGGGCGCGGAGAGACCCAGTACTTC
TRBD2 | NA | TRBJ2-5 | TRBV19 | CASSIVGGTGETQYF | TGTGCCAGTAGTATCGTGGGAGGGACGGGAGAGACCCAGTACTTC
TRBD1 | once | TRBJ1-2 | TRBV2 | CASSGQGGLGNYGYTF | TGTGCCAGCAGTGGACAGGGAGGATTGGGGAACTATGGCTACACCTTC
NA | NA | TRBJ1-2 | TRBV9 | CASSESEGLSYGYTF | TGTGCCAGCAGCGAATCGGAGGGGTTGAGCTATGGCTACACCTTC
NA | NA | TRBJ1-2 | TRBV29-1 | CSVEKGGSYGYTF | TGCAGCGTTGAGAAGGGAGGATCCTATGGCTACACCTTC
TRBD1 | NA | TRBJ1-2 | TRBV29-1 | CSVLSRDSTNYGYTF | TGCAGCGTTCTTTCACGGGACAGCACGAACTATGGCTACACCTTC
NA | NA | TRBJ1-6 | TRBV14 | CASSQFAGRGSPLHF | TGTGCCAGCAGCCAATTCGCTGGTAGGGGTTCACCCCTCCACTTT
NA | NA | TRBJ1-1 | TRBV28 | CAISVGGGKAFF | TGTGCCATCTCAGTCGGCGGTGGAAAAGCTTTCTTT
NA | NA | TRBJ1-2 | TRBV6-2/TRBV6-3 | CASSSVTGPYDYGYTF | TGTGCCAGCAGCTCAGTGACAGGTCCTTACGACTATGGCTACACCTTC
TRBD1 | few | TRBJ2-4 | TRBV27 | CATRDRVAKNIQYF | TGTGCCACCAGGGACAGGGTGGCCAAAAACATTCAGTACTTC
NA | NA | TRBJ1-1 | TRBV11-1 | CASTMGGTLPEAFF | TGTGCCAGCACCATGGGGGGTACTTTACCTGAAGCTTTCTTT
NA | NA | TRBJ2-2 | TRBV29-1 | CSVEGTPTNTGELFF | TGCAGCGTTGAAGGCACACCAACGAACACCGGGGAGCTGTTTTTT
TRBD1 | NA | TRBJ1-3 | TRBV18 | CASSEGQGDSGNTIYF | TGTGCCAGCTCAGAGGGCCAGGGGGACTCTGGAAACACCATATATTTT
NA | NA | TRBJ1-2 | TRBV6-5 | CASSSGNGYTF | TGTGCCAGCAGCTCAGGGAACGGCTACACCTTC
NA | NA | TRBJ1-1 | TRBV6-5 | CASRHDSFTEAFF | TGTGCCAGCAGACACGACAGCTTCACTGAAGCTTTCTTT
TRBD1 | NA | TRBJ2-1 | TRBV3-1/TRBV3-2 | CASSQGQNNEQFF | TGTGCCAGCAGTCAGGGACAGAACAATGAGCAGTTCTTC
TRBD2 | NA | TRBJ2-7 | TRBV6-5 | CASSLSGAGDEQYF | TGTGCCAGCAGTTTAAGCGGGGCTGGGGACGAGCAGTACTTC
NA | NA | TRBJ1-1 | TRBV6-5 | CASSPYQGATEAFF | TGTGCCAGCAGTCCCTATCAGGGTGCCACTGAAGCTTTCTTT
NA | NA | TRBJ2-2 | TRBV5-4 | CASSLTRLQNTGELFF | TGTGCCAGCAGCTTGACGAGACTACAGAACACCGGGGAGCTGTTTTTT
NA | NA | TRBJ2-2 | TRBV15 | CATSGETGAGELFF | TGTGCCACCAGCGGGGAAACAGGAGCCGGGGAGCTGTTTTTT
NA | NA | TRBJ2-3 | TRBV30 | CAWSVSNFSTDTQYF | TGTGCCTGGAGTGTATCCAACTTTAGCACAGATACGCAGTATTTT
TRBD2 | few | TRBJ2-3 | TRBV19 | CASTQPTGEGLGKYF | TGTGCCAGTACCCAACCAACGGGGGAGGGCCTCGGCAAGTATTTT
NA | NA | TRBJ2-2 | TRBV5-6 | CASSLAEVTGELFF | TGTGCCAGCAGCTTGGCCGAGGTCACCGGGGAGCTGTTTTTT
NA | NA | TRBJ1-1 | TRBV12-3/TRBV12-4 | CASSFRGSTEAFF | TGTGCCAGCAGTTTCAGAGGAAGCACTGAAGCTTTCTTT
NA | NA | TRBJ1-1 | TRBV5-4 | CASSLDTEAFF | TGTGCCAGCAGCCTAGACACTGAAGCTTTCTTT
TRBD2 | NA | TRBJ2-2 | TRBV27 | CASSPRLAGGFTGELFF | TGTGCCAGCAGTCCCAGACTAGCGGGGGGCTTCACCGGGGAGCTGTTTTTT